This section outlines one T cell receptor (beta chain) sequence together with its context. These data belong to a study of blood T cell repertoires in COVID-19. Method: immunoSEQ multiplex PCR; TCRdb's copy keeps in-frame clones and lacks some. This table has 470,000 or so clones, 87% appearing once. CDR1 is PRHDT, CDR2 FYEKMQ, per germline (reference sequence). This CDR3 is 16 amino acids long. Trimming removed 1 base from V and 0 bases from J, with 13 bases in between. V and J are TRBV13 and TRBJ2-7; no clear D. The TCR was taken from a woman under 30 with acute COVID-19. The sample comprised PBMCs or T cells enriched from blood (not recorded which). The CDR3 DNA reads TGTGCCAGCAGCTTAGCCACTACGCTAAGCTCCTACGAGCAGTACTTC. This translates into CASSLATTLSSYEQYF.